This TCR beta chain is from a study of PD-1 blockade in classical Hodgkin lymphoma (dated by TCRdb to 2018 to 2020). Turning to the overall study: A peripheral blood immune signature of response to PD-1 blockade in classical Hodgkin lymphoma was defined using TCR beta sequencing and CyTOF. Results the study describes overall, beyond this receptor: Newly diagnosed patients were reported to have lower baseline TCR diversity than healthy donors, and relapsed/refractory patients were reported to have lower baseline TCR diversity still. The study was limited to a single clinical trial cohort, and causes of repertoire differences, possibly disease activity or prior therapy, remained undefined.

Genomic DNA was isolated using the Qiagen DNeasy kit from unsorted PBMCs as well as from negatively selected CD4+ and CD8+ fractions. TCR beta CDR3 regions were amplified by immunoSEQ multiplex PCR using primers annealing to V and J segments. Amplification bias was minimized using a synthetic immune receptor repertoire, and residual bias was removed computationally after sequencing. Regarding the original processing steps: Repertoire diversity was quantified as the Shannon entropy index using custom Python scripts. Unsorted, CD4+ and CD8+ repertoires were analyzed separately, except for combined analyses in which CD4+ and CD8+ sequences were merged in silico. Imported from immuneACCESS, the table was reduced by TCRdb to in-frame sequences with V and J called. These copies leave out some clones; in studies compared against another copy, an unresolved V gene accounts for under half, and the cause of the remainder is not known. V, J and clone size are taken as reported in that table, and D and trimming were inferred from the DNA itself. The sample has 25,000 to 30,000 clones on record, about 90% of them singletons. In total, the top ten clones hold 0.35% of the sample.

What the time point label conveys for this sample: newly diagnosed, previously untreated cHL patient sample. Using a Miltenyi CD4+ T cell isolation kit, CD4+ T cells were purified from thawed PBMCs through magnetic negative selection. As a comparison group for the relapsed/refractory trial patients, PBMCs from patients with newly diagnosed, previously untreated classical Hodgkin lymphoma were sequenced. Peripheral blood was collected in 8 mL Vacutainer Cell Preparation Tubes, from which PBMCs were isolated by centrifugation and then cryopreserved. Purified CD4+ and CD8+ fractions were prepared only for cases with an additional available PBMC sample. Magnetically labelled cells were depleted on LS columns in a quadroMACS separator, and the flow-through was collected as the purified fraction. This clone was counted a single time. This receptor's antigen is unknown. Base quality data are lacking; no much larger clone is found one base away.

The receptor was isolated from a human donor with classical Hodgkin lymphoma. Sequenced: CD4+ T cells from blood.

The CDR3 protein is CASSEDVEPQHF. In nucleotides, the sequence is TGTGCCAGCAGTGAGGACGTAGAGCCCCAGCATTTT. Recombination linked TRBV2 to TRBJ1-5; the D gene remains uncertain. CDR1 and CDR2 are read off the germline V gene as SNHLY and FYNNEI. V was cut back by 3 bases and J by 8 bases, leaving a gap of 8 bases between them. The CDR3 spans 12 residues, from the cysteine through the phenylalanine. Only the CDR3 DNA is retained, 36 bases long and in frame from the first base.